This TCR beta chain was sequenced during a study of blood T cell repertoires in COVID-19. Background on the study: Both acute and convalescent COVID-19 samples were obtained from the United States, Italy and Spain. PBMCs, B-cell-depleted T cells, or T cells provided the cDNA or gDNA that made up the material.

The CDR3 spans 14 residues. Germline CDR1 and CDR2: SSHAT and FNYEAQ (reference sequence). Worth noting for this clone: The junction shows a germline mismatch at one end, possibly a read error.

Under the authors' procedure: Estimates of nucleated cell counts were drawn from the amplification of reference gene primers. Only in-frame clones appear in the TCRdb table, and some are missing; sequencing was by immunoSEQ multiplex PCR. That table furnishes V, J and clone size, whereas the DNA furnished D and trimming. Of 120,000 to 150,000 clones in the sample, roughly 80% are singletons; the top ten hold 5% to 7.5%. This sequence was found in a human donor in a cohort sampled during active COVID-19. This chain links TRBV7-7 with TRBJ2-5, with no clear D. Sequencing was carried out using peripheral blood. The CDR3 coding sequence is TGTGCTAGCAGCACCGCCTCGCGCCAAGAGACCCAGTACTTC. It codes for CASSTASRQETQYF.